The 5 T cell receptor beta chains presented below share a single source sample, sequenced in a study of spatial heterogeneity in lung cancer. The time point was: sample taken at primary tumor resection. Unsorted tumor, nontumor lung tissue or cryopreserved PBMC supplied the whole RNA. TCRdb itself ran the 5' RACE reads through MiXCR, one entry per CDR3 protein. The sample yields about 26,000 distinct CDR3 sequences, around 13% seen once. The sample in question was PBMCs, obtained at surgery. These receptor sequences come from a female donor with early-stage non-small cell lung cancer.

This clonotype has a count of ten or more. The V and J genes are TRBV28 and TRBJ2-7, with a weak D call TRBD2 (5 bases). Trimming shortened V by 8 bases and J by 2 bases, and 16 bases separated the two germline ends. This CDR3 has 14 residues. CDR1 MDHEN and CDR2 SYDVKM come from the germline V gene. The DNA of the CDR3 is TGTGCCAGCTATTCAAGCAGAGGGCCCTACGAGCAGTACGTC. Residues: CASYSSRGPYEQYV.

Points on this clonotype: One end of the junction does not line up with germline, which may come from a read error. J is TRBJ2-4 and V is TRBV12-5; no definite D call. CDR1 LGHNT and CDR2 FRNRAP come from the germline V gene. The CDR3 has 17 amino acids. In nucleotides, the CDR3 is TGTGCTAGTGTTTTGGTACGAGGTCCTGTAGCCAAAAACATTCAGTACTTC. It translates to CASVLVRGPVAKNIQYF.

This clonotype was picked up many times. The V call is TRBV27, the J call TRBJ2-7; 11 bases line up with TRBD2. The CDR3 is made up of 15 amino acids. V lost 6 bases to trimming and J lost 4 bases; unmatched junction nucleotides: 8. Germline CDR1 reads MNHEY; CDR2 reads SMNVEV (reference sequence). The CDR3 DNA sequence: TGTGCCAGCAGCCTTAGCGGGAGGGCCAATTACGAGCAGTACTTC. Translated: CASSLSGRANYEQYF.

In this sample, this clonotype turned up many times. J is TRBJ1-2 and V is TRBV15; 8 bases fit TRBD1. After removal of 5 bases from V and 4 bases from J, the junction contained 9 bases not matched to a gene. The CDR3 consists of 15 residues. Germline V gene lookup returns CDR1 LNHNV and CDR2 YYDKDF (reference sequence). CDR3 sequence reads: CATSPGQAYTYGYTF. The CDR3 coding sequence is TGTGCCACCAGCCCGGGACAGGCCTACACCTATGGCTACACCTTC.

This clonotype was observed many times. The gene calls are TRBV5-1 and TRBJ2-7, with TRBD2 as a possible D gene (5 bases). With 3 bases removed from V and 9 bases from J, the gap between germline ends came to 13 bases. From germline, CDR1 is SGHRS and CDR2 YFSETQ. The CDR3 totals 12 residues. The DNA of the CDR3 is TGCGCCAGCAGCTGGGGAGACTCCTGGCAGTACTTC. Amino acid sequence: CASSWGDSWQYF.